This TCR beta chain came from a study of blood T cell repertoires in COVID-19. At the level of the study: Acute-phase and convalescent COVID-19 samples originated in the United States, Italy and Spain. In each case, the material was cDNA or gDNA derived from T cells, B-cell-depleted T cells, or PBMCs.

Looked up from germline, CDR1 is SGHTS and CDR2 is YDEGEE. This CDR3 has 13 residues. J lost 0 bases, V lost 7 bases, and 3 bases had no gene match. Original analysis: Nucleated cell counts were estimated from reference gene primer amplification. The assay was immunoSEQ multiplex PCR, and TCRdb's table has in-frame clones only and misses some. The D gene and trimming were derived from the DNA, and the V and J assignments and clone size from that table. The table has 100,000 to 150,000 clones, roughly 89% seen once; the top ten hold 2% to 2.5%. Source material: peripheral blood. This sequence joins TRBV5-8 and TRBJ1-1; 7 positions agree with TRBD1. The receptor's source is a woman aged 45-60 years with acute or convalescent COVID-19. This chain's CDR3 is CASGGTVNTEAFF. CDR3 DNA: TGTGCCAGCGGAGGGACAGTGAACACTGAAGCTTTCTTT.